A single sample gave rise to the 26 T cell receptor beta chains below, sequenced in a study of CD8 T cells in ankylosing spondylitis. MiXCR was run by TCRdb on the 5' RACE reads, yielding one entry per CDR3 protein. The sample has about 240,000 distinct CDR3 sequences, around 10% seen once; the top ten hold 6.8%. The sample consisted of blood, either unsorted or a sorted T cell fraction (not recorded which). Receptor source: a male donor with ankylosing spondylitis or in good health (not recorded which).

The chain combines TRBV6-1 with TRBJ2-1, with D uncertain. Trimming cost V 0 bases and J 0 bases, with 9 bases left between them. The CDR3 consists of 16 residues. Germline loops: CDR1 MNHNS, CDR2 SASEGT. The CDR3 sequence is CASSEASRSSYNEQFF. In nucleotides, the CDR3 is TGTGCCAGCAGTGAAGCCAGCCGGAGCTCCTACAATGAGCAGTTCTTC.

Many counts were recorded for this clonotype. CDR3 nucleotides: TGCAGCGGCGGCACAGGGACCGGGGAGCTGTTTTTT. Its translation is CSGGTGTGELFF. The chain recombines TRBV29-1 with TRBJ2-2; D may be TRBD1 (6 bases). Trimming took 7 bases from V and 5 from J, leaving 11 bases between them. This CDR3 is built from 12 residues. In germline, CDR1 is SQVTM, CDR2 ANQGSEA.

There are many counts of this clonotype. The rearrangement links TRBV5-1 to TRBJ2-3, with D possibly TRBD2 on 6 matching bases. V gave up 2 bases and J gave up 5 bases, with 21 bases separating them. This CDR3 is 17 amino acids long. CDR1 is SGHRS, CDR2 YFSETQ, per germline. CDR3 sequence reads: CASSFGRKGGGEDTQYF. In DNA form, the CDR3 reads TGCGCCAGCAGCTTCGGACGCAAGGGAGGTGGCGAAGATACGCAGTATTTT.

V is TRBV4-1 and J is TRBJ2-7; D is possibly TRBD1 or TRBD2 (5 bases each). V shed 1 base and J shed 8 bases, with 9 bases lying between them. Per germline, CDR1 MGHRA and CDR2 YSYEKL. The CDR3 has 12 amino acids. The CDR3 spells CASSQVRDQQYF. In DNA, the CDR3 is TGCGCCAGCAGCCAAGTCCGGGACCAGCAGTACTTC.

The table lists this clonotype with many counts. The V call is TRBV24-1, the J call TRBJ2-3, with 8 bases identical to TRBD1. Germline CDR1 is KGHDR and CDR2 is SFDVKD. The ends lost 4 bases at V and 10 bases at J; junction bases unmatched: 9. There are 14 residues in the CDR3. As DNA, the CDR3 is TGTGCCACCAGTGAACACCCCGACAGGGGCTCGCAGTATTTT. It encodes CATSEHPDRGSQYF.

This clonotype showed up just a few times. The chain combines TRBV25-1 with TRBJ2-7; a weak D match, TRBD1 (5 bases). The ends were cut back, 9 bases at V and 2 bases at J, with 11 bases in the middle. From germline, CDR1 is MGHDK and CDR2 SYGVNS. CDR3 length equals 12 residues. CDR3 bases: TGTGCCAGTGACAGTGATACCTACGAGCAGTACTTC. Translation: CASDSDTYEQYF.

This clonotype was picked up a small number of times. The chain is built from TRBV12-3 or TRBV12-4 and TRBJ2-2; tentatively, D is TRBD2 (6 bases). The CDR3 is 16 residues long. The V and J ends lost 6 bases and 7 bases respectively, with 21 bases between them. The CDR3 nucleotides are TGTGCCAGCAGCCCCTGGGGCGGGGCTGTCGGCGGGGAGCTGTTTTTT. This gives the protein CASSPWGGAVGGELFF.

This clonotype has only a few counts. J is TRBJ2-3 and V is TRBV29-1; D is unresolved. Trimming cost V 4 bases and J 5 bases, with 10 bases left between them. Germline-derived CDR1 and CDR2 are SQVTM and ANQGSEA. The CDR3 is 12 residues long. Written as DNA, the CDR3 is TGCAGCGTTGGACGGGCACAAGATACGCAGTATTTT. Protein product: CSVGRAQDTQYF.

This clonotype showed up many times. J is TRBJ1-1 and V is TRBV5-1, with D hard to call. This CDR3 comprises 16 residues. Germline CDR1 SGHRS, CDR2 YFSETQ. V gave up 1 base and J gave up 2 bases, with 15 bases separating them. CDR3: CASSLNVGGINTEAFF. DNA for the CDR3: TGCGCCAGCAGCTTGAACGTAGGTGGGATAAACACTGAAGCTTTCTTT.

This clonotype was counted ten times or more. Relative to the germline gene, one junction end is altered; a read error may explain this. The CDR3 region is CSVPDPRGNEKLFF. The CDR3 nucleotides read TGCAGTGTCCCGGACCCACGGGGGAATGAAAAACTGTTTTTC. The V call is TRBV20-1, the J call TRBJ1-4, with D possibly being TRBD1 (5 bases). The CDR3 runs to 14 residues. Germline V gene lookup returns CDR1 DFQATT and CDR2 SNEGSKA (reference sequence).

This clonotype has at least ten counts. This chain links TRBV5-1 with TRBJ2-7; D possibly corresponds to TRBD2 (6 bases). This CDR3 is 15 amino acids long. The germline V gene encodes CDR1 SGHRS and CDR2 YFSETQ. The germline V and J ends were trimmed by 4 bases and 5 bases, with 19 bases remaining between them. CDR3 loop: CASSPPGAAPDEQYF. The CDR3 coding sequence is TGCGCCAGCAGCCCGCCGGGAGCTGCCCCAGACGAGCAGTACTTC.

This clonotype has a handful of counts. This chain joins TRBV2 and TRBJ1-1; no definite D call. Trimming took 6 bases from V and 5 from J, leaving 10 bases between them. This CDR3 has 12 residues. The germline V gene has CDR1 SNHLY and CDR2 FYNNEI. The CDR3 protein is CASRIPGTEAFF. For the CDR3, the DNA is TGTGCCAGCAGGATCCCCGGGACTGAAGCTTTCTTT.

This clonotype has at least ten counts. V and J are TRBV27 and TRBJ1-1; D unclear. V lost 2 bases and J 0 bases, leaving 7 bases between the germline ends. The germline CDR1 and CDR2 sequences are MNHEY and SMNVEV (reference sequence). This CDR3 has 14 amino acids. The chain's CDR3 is CASSLGLVNTEAFF. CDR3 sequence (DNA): TGTGCCAGCAGTTTAGGACTGGTGAACACTGAAGCTTTCTTT.

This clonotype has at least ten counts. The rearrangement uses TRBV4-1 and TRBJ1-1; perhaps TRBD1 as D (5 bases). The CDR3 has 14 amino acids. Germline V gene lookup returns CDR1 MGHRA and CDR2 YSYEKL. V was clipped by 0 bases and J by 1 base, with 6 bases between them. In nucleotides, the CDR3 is TGCGCCAGCAGCCAAGATCAGGGGAACACTGAAGCTTTCTTT. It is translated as CASSQDQGNTEAFF.

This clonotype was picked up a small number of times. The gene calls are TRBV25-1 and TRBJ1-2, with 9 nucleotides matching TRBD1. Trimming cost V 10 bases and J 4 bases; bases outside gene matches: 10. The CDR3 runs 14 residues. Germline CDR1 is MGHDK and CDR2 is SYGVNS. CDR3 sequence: CATRTGTGIYGYTF. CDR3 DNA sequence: TGTGCCACCCGTACAGGGACAGGGATCTATGGCTACACCTTC.

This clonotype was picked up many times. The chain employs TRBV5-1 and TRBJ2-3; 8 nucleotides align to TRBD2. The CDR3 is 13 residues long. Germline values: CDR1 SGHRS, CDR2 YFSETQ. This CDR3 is CASSGGSVDTQYF. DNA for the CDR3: TGCGCGAGCTCGGGAGGGTCCGTAGATACGCAGTATTTT.

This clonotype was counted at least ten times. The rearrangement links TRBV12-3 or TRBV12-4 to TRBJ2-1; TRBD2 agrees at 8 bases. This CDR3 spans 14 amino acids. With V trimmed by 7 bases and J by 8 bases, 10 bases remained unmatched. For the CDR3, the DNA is TGTGCCAGCATTAGCGGGGCTCCCTCGGATGAGCAGTTCTTC. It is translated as CASISGAPSDEQFF.

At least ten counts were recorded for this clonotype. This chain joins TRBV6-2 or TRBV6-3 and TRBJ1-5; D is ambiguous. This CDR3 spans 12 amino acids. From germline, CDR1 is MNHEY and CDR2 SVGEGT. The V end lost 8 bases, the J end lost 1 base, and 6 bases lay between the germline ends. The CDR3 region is CASSDSNQPQHF. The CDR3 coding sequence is TGTGCCAGCTCGGACAGCAATCAGCCCCAGCATTTT.

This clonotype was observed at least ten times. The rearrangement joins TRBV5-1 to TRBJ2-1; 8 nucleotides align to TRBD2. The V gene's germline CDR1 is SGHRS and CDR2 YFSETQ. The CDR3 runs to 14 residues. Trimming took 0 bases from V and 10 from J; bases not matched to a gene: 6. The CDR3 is CASSLGAGVDEQFF. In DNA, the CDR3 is TGCGCCAGCAGCTTGGGAGCGGGAGTCGACGAGCAGTTCTTC.

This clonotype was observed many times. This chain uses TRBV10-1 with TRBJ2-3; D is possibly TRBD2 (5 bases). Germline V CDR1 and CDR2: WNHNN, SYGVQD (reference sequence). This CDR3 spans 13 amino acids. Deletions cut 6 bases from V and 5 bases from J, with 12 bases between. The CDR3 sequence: CASSADRGDTQYF. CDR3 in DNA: TGCGCCAGCAGCGCGGACCGGGGAGATACGCAGTATTTT.

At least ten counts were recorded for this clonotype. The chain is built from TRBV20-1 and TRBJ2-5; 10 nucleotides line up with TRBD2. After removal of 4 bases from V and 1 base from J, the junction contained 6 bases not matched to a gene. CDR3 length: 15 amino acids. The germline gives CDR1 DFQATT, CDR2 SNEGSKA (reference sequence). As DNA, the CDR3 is TGCAGTGCTACTCCCCTAGCGGGGGCCCAAGAGACCCAGTACTTC. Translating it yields CSATPLAGAQETQYF.

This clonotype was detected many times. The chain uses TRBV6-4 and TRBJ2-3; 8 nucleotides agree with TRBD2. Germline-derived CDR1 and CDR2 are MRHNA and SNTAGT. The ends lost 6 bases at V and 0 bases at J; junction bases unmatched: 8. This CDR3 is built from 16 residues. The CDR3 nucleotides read TGTGCCAGCAGCGGGGTAGCGGGACGAAGCACAGATACGCAGTATTTT. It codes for CASSGVAGRSTDTQYF.

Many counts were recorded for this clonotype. CDR3 sequence: CASSLIVGGETQYF. The CDR3 DNA sequence: TGTGCCAGCAGCCTCATAGTTGGGGGAGAGACCCAGTACTTC. The J gene is TRBJ2-5, the V gene TRBV7-6; possibly TRBD1 or TRBD2 for D (5 bases each). Germline values: CDR1 SGHVS, CDR2 FNYEAQ. Trimming took 5 bases from V and 4 from J, leaving 14 bases between them. The CDR3 consists of 14 residues. The full variable domain, completed using reference TRBV7-6 and TRBJ2-5, is GAGVSQSPRYKVTKRGQDVALRCDPISGHVSLYWYRQALGQGPEFLTYFNYEAQQDKSGLPNDRFSAERPEGSISTLTIQRTEQRDSAMYRCASSLIVGGETQYFGPGTRLLVL.

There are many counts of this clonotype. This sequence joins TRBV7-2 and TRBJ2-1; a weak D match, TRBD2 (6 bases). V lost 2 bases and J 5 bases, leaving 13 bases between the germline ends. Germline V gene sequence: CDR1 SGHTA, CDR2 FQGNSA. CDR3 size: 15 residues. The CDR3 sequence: CASSLQTGLHNEQFF. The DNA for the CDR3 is TGTGCCAGCAGCTTACAGACGGGACTGCACAATGAGCAGTTCTTC.

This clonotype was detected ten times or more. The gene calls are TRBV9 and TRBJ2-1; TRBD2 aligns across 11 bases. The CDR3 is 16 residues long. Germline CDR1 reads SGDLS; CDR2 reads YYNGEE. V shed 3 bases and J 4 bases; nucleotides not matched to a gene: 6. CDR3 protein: CASSAGTSGRYNEQFF. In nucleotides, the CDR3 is TGTGCCAGCAGCGCTGGGACTAGCGGCCGATACAATGAGCAGTTCTTC.

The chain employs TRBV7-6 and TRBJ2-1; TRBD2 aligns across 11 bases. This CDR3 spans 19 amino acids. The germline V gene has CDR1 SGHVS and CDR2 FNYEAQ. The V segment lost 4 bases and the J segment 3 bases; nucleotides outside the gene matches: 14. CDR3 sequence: CASSSTNTGTSGYYNEQFF. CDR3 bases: TGTGCCAGCAGCTCGACTAACACCGGGACTAGCGGATACTACAATGAGCAGTTCTTC.